The table lists the clone carrying this TCR beta chain with a count of one. Antigen specificity is unknown. Other nucleotide sequences from this sample produce the same CDR3. Trimming took off 4 bases at V and 7 bases at J, with 13 bases between the two ends. The CDR3 contains 13 residues. In germline, CDR1 is MDHEN, CDR2 SYDVKM. Here immunoSEQ multiplex PCR was the method, and the copy in TCRdb shows in-frame clones only, minus some. The table shows 2 million to 2.5 million clones, with roughly 90% occurring only once. These data belong to a study of shared clonotypes between healthy human individuals. On the study more broadly: CD8 memory received one plate per donor, CD8 naive two, CD4 memory three and CD4 naive three.

Study results and caveats: Some naive CD4 clonotypes, about 5%, turned up in common across a few donors.

The TCR sequence derives from a man between 18 and 29 years old in good health. Some clones in this sample may be carry-over from other donors' samples. The sequencing input was naive CD4+ T cells from PBMCs. Indicated subset: CD45RA+ positively selected. The chain carries TRBV28 and TRBJ1-2; possibly TRBD1 for D (5 bases). The chain's CDR3 is CASSSGGAGGYTF. The CDR3 DNA reads TGTGCCAGCAGTTCCGGAGGGGCTGGTGGCTACACCTTC.